This TCR beta chain comes out of a study of vaccination and CD4 T cells after COVID-19. Study summary: Post-COVID specimens were obtained a median 101 days after diagnosis (range 35 to 161).

J was trimmed by 8 bases and V by 10 bases; bases with no gene match: 13. CDR1 and CDR2 from the germline V gene are ENHRY and SYGVKD. The CDR3 extends over 13 amino acids. Oncomine TCR Beta short-read sequencing was applied to DNA from cultured CD4+ T cells. The source of extracted genomic DNA was cultured CD4+ T cells. One entry per CDR3 protein results from TCRdb running MiXCR on the PCR reads. This sample has 10,000 or so distinct CDR3 sequences, with roughly three fifths found just once. The treatment: approximately nine-day PBMC culture with coronavirus spike peptide pools or control peptides (ViraFEST assay). Two million PBMCs were grown per well alongside approximately 10 IU/ml IL-2 and around 9.6 ug/ml peptide pools. Investigators isolated CD4+ T cells by negative selection after about 11 days of culture. This clonotype appeared a few times. Its antigen is unidentified.

V is TRBV10-3 and J is TRBJ1-2, with 7 bases lining up with TRBD1. This TCR came from a human donor who had recovered from COVID-19. Sequenced input: CD4+ T cells from blood, cultured in vitro. CDR3 nucleotides: TGTGCCAGCAGCCCACCTCAGGGGGACGGCTACACCTTC. As protein: CASSPPQGDGYTF.